This TCR beta chain was sequenced during a study of cytomegalovirus exposure and HLA in healthy donors. A word on this clone: What it binds is not known. The junction departs from germline at one end; a sequencing error may be responsible.

CDR1 is SEHNR and CDR2 is FQNEAQ in the germline V gene (reference sequence). The CDR3 is 16 residues long. Notes on the study in general: DRB1 showed the most TCR associations and HLA-C the fewest in a later analysis, as rates varied by HLA locus. 150 to 200 TCR beta chains were listed as cytomegalovirus-associated.

All donors participated as healthy donors of bone marrow. The primer mix had 60 Vbeta and 13 Jbeta primers. Sequencing was performed with immunoSEQ multiplex PCR; in TCRdb, only in-frame clones are kept and a portion is missing. The sample has about 76,000 clones; around four fifths are singletons. The sequence came from a woman aged 40 to 55 in good health and CMV-seropositive. The sequenced sample was PBMCs. The V gene is TRBV7-9, the J gene TRBJ2-7; a weak D match, TRBD2 (7 bases). Here the CDR3 reads CSSSPYGGGGSDEQYF. Here the CDR3 DNA reads TGTTCCAGCAGCCCATATGGGGGAGGGGGATCGGACGAGCAGTACTTC. Supplemented by reference TRBV7-9 and TRBJ2-7, the full variable domain reads DTGVSQNPRHKITKRGQNVTFRCDPISEHNRLYWYRQTLGQGPEFLTYFQNEAQLEKSRLLSDRFSAERPKGSFSTLEIQRTEQGDSAMYLCSSSPYGGGGSDEQYFGPGTRLTVT.